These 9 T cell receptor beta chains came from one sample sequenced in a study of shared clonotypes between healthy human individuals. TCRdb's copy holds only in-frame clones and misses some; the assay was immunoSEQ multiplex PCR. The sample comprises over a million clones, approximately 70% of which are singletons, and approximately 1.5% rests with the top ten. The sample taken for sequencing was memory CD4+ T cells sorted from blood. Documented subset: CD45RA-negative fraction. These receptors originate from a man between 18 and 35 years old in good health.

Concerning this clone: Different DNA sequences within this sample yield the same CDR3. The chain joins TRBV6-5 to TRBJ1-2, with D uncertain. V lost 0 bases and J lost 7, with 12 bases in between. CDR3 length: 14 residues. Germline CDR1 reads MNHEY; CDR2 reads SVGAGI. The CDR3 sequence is CASSYSRGVGGYTF. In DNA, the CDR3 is TGTGCCAGCAGTTACTCGAGAGGAGTAGGTGGCTACACCTTC.

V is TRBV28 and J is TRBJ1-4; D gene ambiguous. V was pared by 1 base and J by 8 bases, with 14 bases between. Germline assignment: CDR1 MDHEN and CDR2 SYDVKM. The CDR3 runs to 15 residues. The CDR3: CASSLSGRGGEKLFF. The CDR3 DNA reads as TGTGCCAGCAGTTTATCAGGCCGAGGAGGGGAAAAACTGTTTTTT.

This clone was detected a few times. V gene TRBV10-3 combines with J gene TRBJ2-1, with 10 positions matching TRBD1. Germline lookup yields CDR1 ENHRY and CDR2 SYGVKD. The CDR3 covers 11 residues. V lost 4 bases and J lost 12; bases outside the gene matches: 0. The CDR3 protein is CAISGTGGQFF. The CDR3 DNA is TGTGCCATCAGTGGGACAGGGGGGCAGTTCTTC.

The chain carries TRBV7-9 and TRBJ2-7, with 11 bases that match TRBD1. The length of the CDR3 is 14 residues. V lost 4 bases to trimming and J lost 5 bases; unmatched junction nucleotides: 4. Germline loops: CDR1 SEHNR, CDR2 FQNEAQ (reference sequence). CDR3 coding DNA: TGTGCCAGCAGCTCCCCGGGACAGGGGGACGAGCAGTACTTC. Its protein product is CASSSPGQGDEQYF.

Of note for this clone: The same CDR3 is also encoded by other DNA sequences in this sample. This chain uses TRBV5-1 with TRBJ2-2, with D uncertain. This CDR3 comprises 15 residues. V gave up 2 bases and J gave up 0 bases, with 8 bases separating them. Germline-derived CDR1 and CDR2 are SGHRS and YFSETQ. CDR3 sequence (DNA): TGCGCCAGCAGCTTAGTAACACCGAACACCGGGGAGCTGTTTTTT. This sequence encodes CASSLVTPNTGELFF.

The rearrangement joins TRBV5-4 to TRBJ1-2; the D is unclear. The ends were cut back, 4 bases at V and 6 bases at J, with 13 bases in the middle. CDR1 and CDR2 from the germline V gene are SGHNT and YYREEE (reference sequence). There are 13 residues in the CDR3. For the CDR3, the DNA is TGTGCCAGCAGCCTAGACGTGGTTGATGGCTACACCTTC. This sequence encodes CASSLDVVDGYTF.

CDR3 region: CASSPPGQGWYNEQFF. The CDR3 DNA follows: TGTGCCAGCTCACCACCGGGACAGGGTTGGTACAATGAGCAGTTCTTC. The rearrangement links TRBV18 to TRBJ2-1; TRBD1 matches at 9 bases. V lost 0 bases and J lost 4; bases outside the gene matches: 4. Germline CDR1 KGHSH, CDR2 LQKENI. This CDR3 region has 16 residues.

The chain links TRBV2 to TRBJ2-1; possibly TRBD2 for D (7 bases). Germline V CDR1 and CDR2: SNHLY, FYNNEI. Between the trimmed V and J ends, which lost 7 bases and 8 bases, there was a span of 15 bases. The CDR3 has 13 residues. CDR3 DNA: TGTGCCAGCAAGAGGGGGGAGGGCTATGAGCAGTTCTTC. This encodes CASKRGEGYEQFF. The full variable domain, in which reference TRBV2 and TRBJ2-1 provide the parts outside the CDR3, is EPEVTQTPSHQVTQMGQEVILRCVPISNHLYFYWYRQILGQKVEFLVSFYNNEISEKSEIFDDQFSVERPDGSNFTLKIRSTKLEDSAMYFCASKRGEGYEQFFGPGTRLTVL.

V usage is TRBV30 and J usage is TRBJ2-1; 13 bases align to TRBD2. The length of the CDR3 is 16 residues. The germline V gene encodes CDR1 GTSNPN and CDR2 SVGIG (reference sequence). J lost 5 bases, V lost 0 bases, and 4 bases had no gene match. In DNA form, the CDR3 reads TGTGCCTGGAGTGTACTAGCGGGAGGGGGACACAATGAGCAGTTCTTC. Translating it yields CAWSVLAGGGHNEQFF.